Below are 27 T cell receptor beta chains sequenced from a single sample in a study of T cells after yellow fever vaccination. MiXCR, applied by TCRdb to the 5' RACE reads, yields one record per CDR3 protein. The table records around 63,000 distinct CDR3 sequences, 6.5% to 9% of them present only once. This specimen consisted of CD8+ T cells sorted from PBMCs, obtained 15 days after the yellow fever booster vaccination. The receptors here all came from a young man who received the YFV17D yellow fever vaccine.

This clonotype was counted many times. The chain uses TRBV28 and TRBJ2-7; D might be TRBD2 (5 bases). Trimming cost V 6 bases and J 3 bases, with 9 bases left between them. The CDR3 spans 12 residues. Germline V gives CDR1 MDHEN, CDR2 SYDVKM. The CDR3 bases are TGTGCCAGCAGAGACGGGGACTACGAGCAGTACTTC. Its protein is CASRDGDYEQYF.

This clonotype has at least ten counts. The V gene is TRBV3-1, the J gene TRBJ2-5, with a tentative D call TRBD1 (5 bases). The CDR3 length is 14 residues. Germline V gene sequence: CDR1 LGHDT, CDR2 YNNKEL (reference sequence). Trimming cost V 2 bases and J 5 bases, with 12 bases left between them. The CDR3 bases are TGTGCCAGCAGCCAAATAGTCCAGGGCGAGACCCAGTACTTC. This translates into CASSQIVQGETQYF.

This clonotype was recorded many times. V and J are TRBV12-3 or TRBV12-4 and TRBJ1-2; D is ambiguous. The V and J ends lost 3 bases and 6 bases respectively, with 11 bases between them. The CDR3 loop spans 13 amino acids. The CDR3 DNA reads TGTGCCAGCAGTTTTCCAGGCGGCAATGGCTACACCTTC. Its translation is CASSFPGGNGYTF.

The table lists this clonotype with many counts. The rearrangement uses TRBV6-4 and TRBJ2-1; D unresolved. CDR3 length: 13 amino acids. Trimming left V 4 bases short and J 4 bases short, with 8 bases between. CDR1 and CDR2 (germline): MRHNA, SNTAGT. CDR3 sequence (DNA): TGTGCCAGCAGTGTTAAGGAATACAATGAGCAGTTCTTC. It codes for CASSVKEYNEQFF.

This clonotype was observed many times. The V and J genes are TRBV5-1 and TRBJ2-3; no clear D gene. The CDR3 is 15 residues long. Deletions cut 3 bases from V and 0 bases from J, with 11 bases between. Germline loops: CDR1 SGHRS, CDR2 YFSETQ. This CDR3 is CASSSTPASTDTQYF. The CDR3 nucleotides read TGCGCCAGCAGCTCGACTCCGGCTAGCACAGATACGCAGTATTTT. Using reference TRBV5-1 and TRBJ2-3 for the parts outside the CDR3, the full variable domain is KAGVTQTPRYLIKTRGQQVTLSCSPISGHRSVSWYQQTPGQGLQFLFEYFSETQRNKGNFPGRFSGRQFSNSRSEMNVSTLELGDSALYLCASSSTPASTDTQYFGPGTRLTVL.

This clonotype was counted only a few times. The V call is TRBV6-1, the J call TRBJ1-2; 11 positions match TRBD1. From germline, CDR1 is MNHNS and CDR2 SASEGT. V was clipped by 1 base and J by 4 bases; unmatched bases: 8. The CDR3 runs 17 residues. The CDR3 region has the DNA TGTGCCAGCAGTGAAGAATGGACAGGGGGCGTCGGCTATGGCTACACCTTC. It specifies CASSEEWTGGVGYGYTF.

This clonotype is judged medium-sized (0.01 to 0.1%). This chain joins TRBV20-1 and TRBJ2-7; 8 positions match TRBD1. Germline CDR1 reads DFQATT; CDR2 reads SNEGSKA (reference sequence). V was pared by 5 bases and J by 5 bases, with 8 bases of the junction left unmatched. The CDR3 spans 13 residues. The CDR3: CSAPTGEVNEQYF. DNA of the CDR3: TGCAGTGCTCCGACAGGGGAGGTTAACGAGCAGTACTTC.

This clonotype was seen only a few times. The chain is built from TRBV19 and TRBJ2-7; tentative D call: TRBD1 (7 bases). Between the trimmed V and J ends, which lost 5 bases and 1 base, there was a span of 12 bases. This CDR3 region has 14 residues. CDR1 and CDR2 (germline): LNHDA, SQIVND (reference sequence). CDR3 DNA sequence: TGTGCCAGTAGTTGGGGGGACAGTTCCTACGAGCAGTACTTC. Protein product: CASSWGDSSYEQYF.

The sample holds many counts of this clonotype. The chain uses TRBV12-3 or TRBV12-4 and TRBJ1-1, with a weak D call TRBD1 (6 bases). The CDR3 totals 14 residues. Trimming cost V 7 bases and J 7 bases, with 19 bases left between them. Here the CDR3 reads CASILKQGLNEAFF. As DNA, the CDR3 is TGTGCCAGCATCCTGAAACAGGGTCTGAATGAAGCTTTCTTT.

J is TRBJ2-3 and V is TRBV20-1, with D possibly called TRBD1 or TRBD2 (6 bases each). V was clipped by 6 bases and J by 0 bases, with 22 bases between them. This CDR3 has 17 residues. Germline V gene sequence: CDR1 DFQATT, CDR2 SNEGSKA (reference sequence). CDR3 nucleotides: TGCAGTGCGTGGCCCCTACGGGGGCCGGATAGCACAGATACGCAGTATTTT. As protein: CSAWPLRGPDSTDTQYF.

Ten or more counts support this clonotype. This rearrangement joins TRBV28 to TRBJ2-7, with 10 positions matching TRBD1. The CDR3 extends over 17 amino acids. With 4 bases clipped from V and 5 bases from J, the junction kept 14 bases outside the gene matches. Germline V gene data show CDR1 as MDHEN and CDR2 as SYDVKM. CDR3 amino acids: CASSSYGRDRGVDEQYF. CDR3 DNA: TGTGCCAGCAGTTCGTATGGTCGGGACAGGGGAGTTGACGAGCAGTACTTC.

In its sample, this clonotype was seen many times. The V gene is TRBV20-1, the J gene TRBJ2-1, with TRBD2 matching 10 bases. J lost 8 bases, V lost 3 bases, and 7 bases had no gene match. This CDR3 contains 14 residues. The V gene's germline CDR1 is DFQATT and CDR2 SNEGSKA (reference sequence). CDR3: CSASPSGSFDEQFF. Here the CDR3 DNA reads TGCAGTGCTAGTCCTAGCGGGAGTTTCGATGAGCAGTTCTTC.

This clonotype was recorded many times. A junction boundary mismatches the germline segment, possibly from a read error. The chain has TRBV14 and TRBJ1-1; D not certain. CDR1 is SGHDN, CDR2 FVKESK, per germline. The CDR3 loop spans 13 amino acids. CDR3 region: CASSPGFATAAFF. The CDR3 DNA is TGTGCCAGCAGCCCCGGTTTTGCAACTGCAGCTTTCTTT.

This clonotype was detected once. The germline gene is not matched at one end of the junction; a read error may be the cause. V is TRBV3-1 and J is TRBJ2-2; a possible D gene is TRBD1 (5 bases). The CDR3 is 17 amino acids. CDR1 is LGHDT and CDR2 is YNNKEL in the germline V gene (reference sequence). CDR3 coding DNA: TGTGCCAGCACCCAAGATATGGGGCAGACCTACACCGGGGAGCTGTTTTTT. Translated: CASTQDMGQTYTGELFF.

Of note for this clonotype: This sequence may be a read error, since a much larger clone differs from it by one base. V usage is TRBV2 and J usage is TRBJ2-5; 8 positions agree with TRBD1. Germline V lookup: CDR1 SNHLY, CDR2 FYNNEI. The CDR3 is made up of 15 amino acids. As DNA, the CDR3 is TGTGCCAGCAGTGCAGGGGGCGGGACGGAAGAGGCCCAGTACTTC. Protein product: CASSAGGGTEEAQYF.

This clonotype has at least ten counts. This chain links TRBV6-5 with TRBJ2-3; 8 nucleotides line up with TRBD2. The CDR3 is 15 amino acids. J was trimmed by 3 bases and V by 2 bases; bases with no gene match: 4. Germline lookup yields CDR1 MNHEY and CDR2 SVGAGI. In DNA, the CDR3 is TGTGCCAGCAGTTACGAGAGCGGGAGTACAGATACGCAGTATTTT. Protein: CASSYESGSTDTQYF.

This clonotype was counted ten times or more. The gene calls are TRBV7-9 and TRBJ2-1, with D possibly being TRBD2 (5 bases). CDR3 size: 12 residues. The ends were cut back, 3 bases at V and 10 bases at J, with 10 bases in the middle. Germline V gene sequence: CDR1 SEHNR, CDR2 FQNEAQ (reference sequence). CDR3 sequence: CASSFGLTEQFF. In DNA form, the CDR3 reads TGTGCCAGCAGCTTTGGACTGACCGAGCAGTTCTTC.

This clonotype was picked up many times. The chain is built from TRBV7-9 and TRBJ2-5; D is undetermined. CDR3 length: 14 residues. The germline gives CDR1 SEHNR, CDR2 FQNEAQ (reference sequence). Between the trimmed V and J ends, which lost 2 bases and 4 bases, there was a span of 11 bases. CDR3 nucleotides: TGTGCCAGCAGCTTACCGACCAACAGAGAGACCCAGTACTTC. Translating gives CASSLPTNRETQYF.

This clonotype was picked up many times. This chain links TRBV15 with TRBJ2-2; D not resolved. The CDR3 sequence is 11 residues long. Trimming removed 5 bases from V and 6 bases from J, with 4 bases in between. Germline V gives CDR1 LNHNV, CDR2 YYDKDF (reference sequence). The CDR3 nucleotides read TGTGCCACCAGCCCAGCCGGGGAGCTGTTTTTT. The encoded protein is CATSPAGELFF.

The V and J genes are TRBV4-2 and TRBJ1-2; no clear D. Trimming shortened V by 4 bases and J by 10 bases, and 19 bases separated the two germline ends. Germline assignment: CDR1 LGHNA and CDR2 YNFKEQ. This CDR3 region has 14 residues. This chain's CDR3 is CASSPGLRCWVYTF. Written as DNA, the CDR3 is TGTGCCAGCAGCCCTGGGCTACGCTGCTGGGTCTACACCTTC.

This clonotype turned up a few times. The gene calls are TRBV5-4 and TRBJ2-5, with 7 bases that match TRBD2. Losses at the gene ends were 6 bases for V and 2 bases for J; bases not matched to a gene: 7. The CDR3 length is 14 residues. Germline CDR1 is SGHNT and CDR2 is YYREEE (reference sequence). The CDR3 DNA is TGTGCCAGCATGACTAGCAGAGAACAAGAGACCCAGTACTTC. Its translation: CASMTSREQETQYF.

This clonotype was observed many times. CDR3 in amino acids: CASSQEVQGSSYNEQFF. The CDR3 DNA is TGTGCCAGCAGCCAAGAAGTCCAGGGAAGCTCCTACAATGAGCAGTTCTTC. This chain joins TRBV4-2 and TRBJ2-1; perhaps TRBD1 as D (5 bases). Deletions cut 0 bases from V and 0 bases from J, with 12 bases between. The germline gives CDR1 LGHNA, CDR2 YNFKEQ. The CDR3 spans 17 residues.

This clonotype has ten or more counts. The chain has TRBV12-3 or TRBV12-4 and TRBJ2-1; 10 bases map to TRBD2. V dropped 5 bases and J dropped 4; count of bases not matched to a gene: 8. The CDR3 totals 16 residues. CDR3 DNA: TGTGCCAGCAGTCTCTCTAGCGGGAGTTTGTACAATGAGCAGTTCTTC. Translated, it gives CASSLSSGSLYNEQFF.

This clonotype was detected many times. The chain couples TRBV6-1 to TRBJ2-7; D possibly uses TRBD1 or TRBD2 (7 bases each). CDR3 size: 13 residues. V lost 10 bases and J lost 2, with 15 bases in between. The germline gives CDR1 MNHNS, CDR2 SASEGT. The DNA for the CDR3 is TGTGCCACCCAGGGAGGGGGCCCCTACGAGCAGTACTTC. Translating gives CATQGGGPYEQYF.

Ten or more counts support this clonotype. DNA for the CDR3: TGTGCCAGCAGCTTAGGGAGATACGAGCAGTACTTC. This sequence encodes CASSLGRYEQYF. The chain has TRBV7-9 and TRBJ2-7; D is unresolved. This CDR3 region has 12 residues. Trimming took 1 base from V and 4 from J, leaving 5 bases between them. Germline CDR1 and CDR2: SEHNR and FQNEAQ (reference sequence).

The table lists this clonotype with many counts. CDR3: CASSLTDRISKTQYF. The CDR3 DNA sequence: TGTGCCAGCAGCTTAACGGACAGGATCTCAAAGACCCAGTACTTC. The genes are TRBV7-9 and TRBJ2-5; 7 bases line up with TRBD1. This CDR3 has 15 residues. V was clipped by 2 bases and J by 6 bases; unmatched bases: 9. Germline CDR1 and CDR2: SEHNR and FQNEAQ (reference sequence).

This clonotype occurred many times. This chain joins TRBV6-5 and TRBJ1-4; D might be TRBD1 (6 bases). Germline V gene data show CDR1 as MNHEY and CDR2 as SVGAGI. The CDR3 covers 14 residues. V was shortened by 1 base and J by 4 bases, with 7 bases between the two germline ends. The CDR3 loop reads CASSYLGGNEKLFF. The CDR3 DNA is TGTGCCAGCAGTTACTTAGGGGGTAATGAAAAACTGTTTTTT.